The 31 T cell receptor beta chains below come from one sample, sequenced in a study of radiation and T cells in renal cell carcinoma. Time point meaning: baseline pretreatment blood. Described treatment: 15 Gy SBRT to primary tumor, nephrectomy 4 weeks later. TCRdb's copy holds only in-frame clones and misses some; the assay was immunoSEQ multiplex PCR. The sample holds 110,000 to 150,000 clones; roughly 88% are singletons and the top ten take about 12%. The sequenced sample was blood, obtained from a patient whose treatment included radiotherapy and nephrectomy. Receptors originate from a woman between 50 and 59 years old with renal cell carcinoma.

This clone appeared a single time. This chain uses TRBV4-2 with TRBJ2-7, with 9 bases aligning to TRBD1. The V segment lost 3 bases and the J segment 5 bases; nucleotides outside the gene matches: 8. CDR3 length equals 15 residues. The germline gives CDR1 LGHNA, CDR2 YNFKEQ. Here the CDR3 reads CASSHAGTGSHEQYF. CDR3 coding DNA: TGTGCCAGCAGCCATGCCGGGACAGGGAGCCACGAGCAGTACTTC.

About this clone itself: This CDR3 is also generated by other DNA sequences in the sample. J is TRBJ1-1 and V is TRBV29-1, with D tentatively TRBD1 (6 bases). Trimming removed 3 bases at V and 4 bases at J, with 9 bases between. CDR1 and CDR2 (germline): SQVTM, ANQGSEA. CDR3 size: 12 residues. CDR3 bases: TGCAGCGTTGAGGGGGGGGCCACTGAAGCTTTCTTT. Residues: CSVEGGATEAFF.

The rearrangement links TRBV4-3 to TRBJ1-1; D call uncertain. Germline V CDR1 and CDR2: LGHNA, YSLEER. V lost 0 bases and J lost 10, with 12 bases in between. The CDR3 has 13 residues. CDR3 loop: CASSQDKGSGAFF. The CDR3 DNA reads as TGCGCCAGCAGCCAAGACAAAGGGAGTGGAGCTTTCTTT.

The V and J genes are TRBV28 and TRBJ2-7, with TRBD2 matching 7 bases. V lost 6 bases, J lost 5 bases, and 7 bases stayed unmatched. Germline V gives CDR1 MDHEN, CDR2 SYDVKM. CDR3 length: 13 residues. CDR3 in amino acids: CASSPGGSHEQYF. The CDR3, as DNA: TGTGCCAGCAGCCCCGGGGGGTCCCACGAGCAGTACTTC.

The CDR3 spells CASSLSGGVLQETQYF. CDR3 sequence (DNA): TGTGCCAGCAGCTTAAGCGGGGGCGTTCTCCAAGAGACCCAGTACTTC. This chain joins TRBV7-2 and TRBJ2-5, with TRBD2 matching 8 bases. The germline CDR1 and CDR2 sequences are SGHTA and FQGNSA. The J segment lost 1 base and the V segment lost 2 bases, leaving 6 bases of the junction unmatched. CDR3 length: 16 residues.

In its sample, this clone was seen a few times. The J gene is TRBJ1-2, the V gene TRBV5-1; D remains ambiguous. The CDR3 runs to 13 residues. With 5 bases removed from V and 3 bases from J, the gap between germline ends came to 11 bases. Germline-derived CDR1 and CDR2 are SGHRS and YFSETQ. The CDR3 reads CASSVKRDYGYTF. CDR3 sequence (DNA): TGCGCCAGCAGTGTGAAAAGGGACTATGGCTACACCTTC. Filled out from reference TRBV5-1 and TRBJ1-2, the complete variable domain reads KAGVTQTPRYLIKTRGQQVTLSCSPISGHRSVSWYQQTPGQGLQFLFEYFSETQRNKGNFPGRFSGRQFSNSRSEMNVSTLELGDSALYLCASSVKRDYGYTFGSGTRLTVV.

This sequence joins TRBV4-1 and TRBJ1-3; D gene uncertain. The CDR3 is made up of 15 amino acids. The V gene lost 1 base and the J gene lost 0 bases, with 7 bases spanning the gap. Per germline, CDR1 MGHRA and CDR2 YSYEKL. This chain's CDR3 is CASSQVWLSGNTIYF. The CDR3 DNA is TGCGCCAGCAGCCAAGTGTGGCTCTCTGGAAACACCATATATTTT.

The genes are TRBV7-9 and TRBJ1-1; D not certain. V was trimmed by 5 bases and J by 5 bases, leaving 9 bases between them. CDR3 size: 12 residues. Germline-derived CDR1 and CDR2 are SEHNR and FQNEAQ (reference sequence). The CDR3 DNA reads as TGTGCCAGCAGCCACACGGGTACTGAAGCTTTCTTT. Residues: CASSHTGTEAFF.

The CDR3 protein is CASSASGTEYEQYF. In DNA form, the CDR3 reads TGTGCCAGCAGTGCCTCCGGGACAGAGTACGAGCAGTACTTC. J is TRBJ2-7 and V is TRBV6-1; 7 nucleotides line up with TRBD1. Germline CDR1 MNHNS, CDR2 SASEGT. V shed 4 bases and J 4 bases; nucleotides not matched to a gene: 7. The CDR3 loop spans 14 amino acids.

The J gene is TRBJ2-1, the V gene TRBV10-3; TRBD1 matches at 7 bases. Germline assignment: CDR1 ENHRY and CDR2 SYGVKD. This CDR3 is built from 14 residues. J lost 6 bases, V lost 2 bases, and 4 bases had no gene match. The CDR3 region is CAISEEQGFNEQFF. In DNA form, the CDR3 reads TGTGCCATCAGTGAGGAACAGGGGTTCAATGAGCAGTTCTTC.

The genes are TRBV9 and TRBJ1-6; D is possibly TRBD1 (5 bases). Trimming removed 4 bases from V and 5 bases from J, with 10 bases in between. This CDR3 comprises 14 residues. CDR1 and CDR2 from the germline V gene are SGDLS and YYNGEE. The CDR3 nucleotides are TGTGCCAGCAGCCCAGGGCTAGATAATTCACCCCTCCACTTT. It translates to CASSPGLDNSPLHF.

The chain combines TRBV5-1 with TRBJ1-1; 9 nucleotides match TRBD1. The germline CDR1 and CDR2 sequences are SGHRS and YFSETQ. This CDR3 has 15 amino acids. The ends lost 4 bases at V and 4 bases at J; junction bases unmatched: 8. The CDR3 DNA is TGCGCCAGCAGCCCAAGGACAGGGGCATTCACTGAAGCTTTCTTT. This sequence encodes CASSPRTGAFTEAFF.

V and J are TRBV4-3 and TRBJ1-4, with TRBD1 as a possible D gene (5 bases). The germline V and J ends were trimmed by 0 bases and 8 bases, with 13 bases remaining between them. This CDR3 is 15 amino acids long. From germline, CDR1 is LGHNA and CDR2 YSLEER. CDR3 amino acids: CASSQDHGGGEKLFF. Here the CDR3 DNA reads TGCGCCAGCAGCCAAGATCATGGGGGTGGCGAAAAACTGTTTTTT.

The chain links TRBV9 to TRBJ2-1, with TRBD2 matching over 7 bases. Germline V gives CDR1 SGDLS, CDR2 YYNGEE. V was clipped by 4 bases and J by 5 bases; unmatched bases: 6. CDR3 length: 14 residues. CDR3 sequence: CASSFSGQDNEQFF. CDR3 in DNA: TGTGCCAGCAGCTTTAGCGGGCAAGACAATGAGCAGTTCTTC.

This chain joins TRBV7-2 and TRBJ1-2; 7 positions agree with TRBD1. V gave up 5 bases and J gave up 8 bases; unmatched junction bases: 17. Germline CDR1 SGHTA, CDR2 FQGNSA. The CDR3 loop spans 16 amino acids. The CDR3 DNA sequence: TGTGCCAGCAGCCCCTCCTACCACGGGGGCAGGGGGGGCTACACCTTC. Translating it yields CASSPSYHGGRGGYTF.

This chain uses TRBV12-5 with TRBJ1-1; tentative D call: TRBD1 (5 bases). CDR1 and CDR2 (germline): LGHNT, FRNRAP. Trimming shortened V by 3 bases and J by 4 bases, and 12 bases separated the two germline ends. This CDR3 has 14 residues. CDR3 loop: CASGFGRRGTEAFF. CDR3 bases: TGTGCTAGTGGTTTCGGCAGGAGGGGCACTGAAGCTTTCTTT.

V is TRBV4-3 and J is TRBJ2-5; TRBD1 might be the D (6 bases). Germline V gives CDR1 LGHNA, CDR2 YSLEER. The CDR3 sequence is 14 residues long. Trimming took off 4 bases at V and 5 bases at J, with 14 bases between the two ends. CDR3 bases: TGCGCCAGCAGCCGCTTGGGGCAGGGGGAGACCCAGTACTTC. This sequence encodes CASSRLGQGETQYF.

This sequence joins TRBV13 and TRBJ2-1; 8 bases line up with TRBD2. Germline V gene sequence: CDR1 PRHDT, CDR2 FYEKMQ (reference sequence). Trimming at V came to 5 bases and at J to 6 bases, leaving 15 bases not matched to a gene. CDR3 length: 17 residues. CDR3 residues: CASSRDPGTSYRNEQFF. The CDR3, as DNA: TGTGCCAGCAGCCGAGACCCCGGGACTAGTTATCGCAATGAGCAGTTCTTC.

The DNA of the CDR3 is TGTGCCAGCAGCTTAGCGGGACTAGCGGGGGGTCCCATCCAAGAGACCCAGTACTTC. Translated: CASSLAGLAGGPIQETQYF. The rearrangement joins TRBV11-2 to TRBJ2-5; TRBD2 matches 15 bases. The V gene end was trimmed by 1 base and the J gene end by 1 base; junction bases not matched to a gene: 7. Germline values: CDR1 SGHAT, CDR2 FQNNGV. The CDR3 is made up of 19 amino acids.

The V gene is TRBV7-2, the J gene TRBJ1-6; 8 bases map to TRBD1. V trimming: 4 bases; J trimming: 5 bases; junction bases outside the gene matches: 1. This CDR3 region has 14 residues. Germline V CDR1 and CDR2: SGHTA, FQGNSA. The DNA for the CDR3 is TGTGCCAGCAGCTCGACAGGGGATAATTCACCCCTCCACTTT. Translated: CASSSTGDNSPLHF.

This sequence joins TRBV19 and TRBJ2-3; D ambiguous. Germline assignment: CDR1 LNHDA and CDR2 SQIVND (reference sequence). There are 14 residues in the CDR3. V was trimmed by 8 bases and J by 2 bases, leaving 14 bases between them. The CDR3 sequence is CASDRKGYTDTQYF. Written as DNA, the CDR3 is TGTGCCAGTGACCGAAAAGGTTACACAGATACGCAGTATTTT.

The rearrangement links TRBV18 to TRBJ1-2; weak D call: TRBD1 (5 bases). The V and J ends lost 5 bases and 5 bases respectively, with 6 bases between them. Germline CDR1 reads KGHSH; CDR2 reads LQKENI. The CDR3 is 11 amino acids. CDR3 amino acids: CASSEGYGYTF. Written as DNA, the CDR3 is TGTGCCAGCTCAGAGGGGTATGGCTACACCTTC.

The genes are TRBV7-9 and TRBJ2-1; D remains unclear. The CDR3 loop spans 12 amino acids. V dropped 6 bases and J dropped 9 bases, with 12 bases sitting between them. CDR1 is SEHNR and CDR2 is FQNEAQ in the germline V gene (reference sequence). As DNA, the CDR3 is TGTGCCAGCAGTCGCTCCTTGGGTGAGCAGTTCTTC. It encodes CASSRSLGEQFF. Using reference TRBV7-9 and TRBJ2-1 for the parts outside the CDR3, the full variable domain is DTGVSQNPRHKITKRGQNVTFRCDPISEHNRLYWYRQTLGQGPEFLTYFQNEAQLEKSRLLSDRFSAERPKGSFSTLEIQRTEQGDSAMYLCASSRSLGEQFFGPGTRLTVL.

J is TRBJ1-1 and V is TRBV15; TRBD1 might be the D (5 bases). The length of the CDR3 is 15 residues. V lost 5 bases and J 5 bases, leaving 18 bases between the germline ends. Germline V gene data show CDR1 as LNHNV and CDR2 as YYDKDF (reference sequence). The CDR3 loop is CATSSQEGRRTEAFF. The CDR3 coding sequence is TGTGCCACCAGCTCCCAGGAGGGGCGGAGAACTGAAGCTTTCTTT.

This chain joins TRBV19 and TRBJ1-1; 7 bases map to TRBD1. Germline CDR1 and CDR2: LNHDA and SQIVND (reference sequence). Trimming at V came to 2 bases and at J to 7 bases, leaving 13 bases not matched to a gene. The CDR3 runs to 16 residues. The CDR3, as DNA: TGTGCCAGTAGTATATGGGACAGCCTTAAACGGAATGAAGCTTTCTTT. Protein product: CASSIWDSLKRNEAFF.

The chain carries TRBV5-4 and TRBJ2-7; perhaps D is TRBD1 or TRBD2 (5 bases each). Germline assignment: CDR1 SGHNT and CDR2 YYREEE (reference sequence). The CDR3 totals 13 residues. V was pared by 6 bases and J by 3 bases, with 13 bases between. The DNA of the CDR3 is TGTGCCAGCAACGCCGGGACGGACTACGAGCAGTACTTC. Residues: CASNAGTDYEQYF.

The DNA for the CDR3 is TGTGCCAGCGCCGCCCGCGTAGGAGGGGAAGCTTTCTTT. This translates into CASAARVGGEAFF. V gene TRBV5-8 combines with J gene TRBJ1-1; D gene unclear. Germline V gene lookup returns CDR1 SGHTS and CDR2 YDEGEE. Deletions cut 7 bases from V and 8 bases from J, with 18 bases between. The CDR3 totals 13 residues.

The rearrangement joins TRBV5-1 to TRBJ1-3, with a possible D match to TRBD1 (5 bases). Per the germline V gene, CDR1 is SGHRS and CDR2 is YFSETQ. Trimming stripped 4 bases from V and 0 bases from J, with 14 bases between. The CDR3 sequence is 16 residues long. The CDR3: CASSQRVGASGNTIYF. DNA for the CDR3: TGCGCCAGCAGCCAGCGCGTAGGGGCCTCTGGAAACACCATATATTTT.

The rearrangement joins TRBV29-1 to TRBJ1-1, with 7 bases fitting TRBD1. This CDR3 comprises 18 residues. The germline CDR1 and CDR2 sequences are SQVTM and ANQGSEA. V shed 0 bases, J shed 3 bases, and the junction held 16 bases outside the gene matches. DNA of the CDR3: TGCAGCGTTGAAGATCTTTCGGGACAGTTCTTCGTGGACACTGAAGCTTTCTTT. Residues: CSVEDLSGQFFVDTEAFF.

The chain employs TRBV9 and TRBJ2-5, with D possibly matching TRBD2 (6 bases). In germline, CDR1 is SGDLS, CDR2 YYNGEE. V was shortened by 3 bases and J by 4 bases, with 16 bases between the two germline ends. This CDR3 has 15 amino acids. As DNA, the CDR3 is TGTGCCAGCAGCGACGGCGGGAACGCCGGAGAGACCCAGTACTTC. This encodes CASSDGGNAGETQYF.

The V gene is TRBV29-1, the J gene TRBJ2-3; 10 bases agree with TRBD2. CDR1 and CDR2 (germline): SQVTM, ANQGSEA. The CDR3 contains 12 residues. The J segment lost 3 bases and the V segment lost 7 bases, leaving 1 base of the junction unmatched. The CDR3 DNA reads TGCAGCGAACTAGCGGGGACAGATACGCAGTATTTT. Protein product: CSELAGTDTQYF.